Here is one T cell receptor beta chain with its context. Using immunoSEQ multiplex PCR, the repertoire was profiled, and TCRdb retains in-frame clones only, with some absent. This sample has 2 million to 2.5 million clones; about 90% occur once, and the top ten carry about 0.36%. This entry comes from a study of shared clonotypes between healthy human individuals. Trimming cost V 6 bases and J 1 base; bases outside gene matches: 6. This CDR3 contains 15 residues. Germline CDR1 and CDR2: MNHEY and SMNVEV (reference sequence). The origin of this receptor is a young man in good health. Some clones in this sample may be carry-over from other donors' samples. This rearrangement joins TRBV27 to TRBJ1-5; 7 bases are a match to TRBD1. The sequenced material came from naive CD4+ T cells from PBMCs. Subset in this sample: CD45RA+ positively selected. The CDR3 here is CASRSGGISNQPQHF. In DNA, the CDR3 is TGTGCCAGCAGATCAGGGGGAATAAGCAATCAGCCCCAGCATTTT.